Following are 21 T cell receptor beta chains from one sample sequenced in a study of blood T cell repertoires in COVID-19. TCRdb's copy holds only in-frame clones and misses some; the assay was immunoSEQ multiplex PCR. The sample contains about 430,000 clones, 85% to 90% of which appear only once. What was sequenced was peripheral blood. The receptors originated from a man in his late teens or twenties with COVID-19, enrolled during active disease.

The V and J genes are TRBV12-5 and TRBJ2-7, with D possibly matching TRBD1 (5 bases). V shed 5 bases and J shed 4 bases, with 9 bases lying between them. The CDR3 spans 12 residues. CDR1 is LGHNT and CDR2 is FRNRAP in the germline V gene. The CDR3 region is CASGKGAYEQYF. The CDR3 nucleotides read TGTGCTAGTGGTAAAGGGGCGTACGAGCAGTACTTC.

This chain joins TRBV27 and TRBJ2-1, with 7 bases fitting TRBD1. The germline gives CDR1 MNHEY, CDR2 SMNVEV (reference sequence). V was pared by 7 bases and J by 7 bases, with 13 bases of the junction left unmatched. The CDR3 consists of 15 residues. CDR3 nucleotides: TGTGCCAGCAATTCGATAGAGGGGGCCGGTAATGAGCAGTTCTTC. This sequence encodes CASNSIEGAGNEQFF.

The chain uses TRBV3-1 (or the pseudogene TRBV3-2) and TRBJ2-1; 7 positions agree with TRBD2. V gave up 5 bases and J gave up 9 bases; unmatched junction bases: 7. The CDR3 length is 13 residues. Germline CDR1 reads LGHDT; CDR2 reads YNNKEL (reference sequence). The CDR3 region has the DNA TGTGCCAGCAGCAAAGGACTAGTGGGTGAGCAGTTCTTC. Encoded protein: CASSKGLVGEQFF.

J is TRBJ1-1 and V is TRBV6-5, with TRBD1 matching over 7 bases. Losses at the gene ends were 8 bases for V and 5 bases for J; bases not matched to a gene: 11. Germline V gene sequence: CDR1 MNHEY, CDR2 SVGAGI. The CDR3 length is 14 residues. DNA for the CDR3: TGTGCCAGCCGGCCCGACAGGGTCACAACTGAAGCTTTCTTT. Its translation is CASRPDRVTTEAFF.

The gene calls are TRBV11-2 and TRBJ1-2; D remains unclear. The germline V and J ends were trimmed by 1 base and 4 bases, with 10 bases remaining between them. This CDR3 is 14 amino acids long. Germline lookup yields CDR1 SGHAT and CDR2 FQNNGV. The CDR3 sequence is CASSLVSPGYGYTF. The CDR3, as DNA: TGTGCCAGCAGCTTAGTTTCCCCGGGCTATGGCTACACCTTC.

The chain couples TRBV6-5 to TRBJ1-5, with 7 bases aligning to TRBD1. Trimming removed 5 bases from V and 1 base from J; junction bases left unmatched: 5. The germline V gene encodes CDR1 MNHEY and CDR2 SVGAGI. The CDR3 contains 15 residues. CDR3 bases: TGTGCCAGCAGTCCACAGGGGTTCAGCAATCAGCCCCAGCATTTT. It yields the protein CASSPQGFSNQPQHF.

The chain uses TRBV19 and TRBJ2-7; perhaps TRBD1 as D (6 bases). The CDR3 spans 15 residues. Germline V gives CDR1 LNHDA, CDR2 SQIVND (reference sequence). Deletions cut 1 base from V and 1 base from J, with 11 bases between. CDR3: CASSIGGLGSYEQYF. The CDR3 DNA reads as TGTGCCAGTAGTATAGGGGGGCTAGGGTCCTACGAGCAGTACTTC. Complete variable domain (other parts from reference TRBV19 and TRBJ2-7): DGGITQSPKYLFRKEGQNVTLSCEQNLNHDAMYWYRQDPGQGLRLIYYSQIVNDFQKGDIAEGYSVSREKKESFPLTVTSAQKNPTAFYLCASSIGGLGSYEQYFGPGTRLTVT.

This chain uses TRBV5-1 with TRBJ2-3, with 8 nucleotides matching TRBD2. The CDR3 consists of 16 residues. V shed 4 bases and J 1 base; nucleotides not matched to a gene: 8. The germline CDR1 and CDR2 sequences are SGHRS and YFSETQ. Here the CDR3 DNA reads TGCGCCAGCAGCCCGAGCGGGAGTCGACGCACAGATACGCAGTATTTT. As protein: CASSPSGSRRTDTQYF. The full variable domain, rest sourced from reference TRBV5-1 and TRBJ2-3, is KAGVTQTPRYLIKTRGQQVTLSCSPISGHRSVSWYQQTPGQGLQFLFEYFSETQRNKGNFPGRFSGRQFSNSRSEMNVSTLELGDSALYLCASSPSGSRRTDTQYFGPGTRLTVL.

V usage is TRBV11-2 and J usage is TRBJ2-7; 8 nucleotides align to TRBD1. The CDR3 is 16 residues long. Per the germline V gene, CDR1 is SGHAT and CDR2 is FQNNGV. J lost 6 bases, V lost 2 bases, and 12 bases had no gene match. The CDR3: CASSLLGQGGLGEQYF. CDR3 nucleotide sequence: TGTGCCAGCAGCTTACTCGGACAGGGAGGTCTGGGCGAGCAGTACTTC. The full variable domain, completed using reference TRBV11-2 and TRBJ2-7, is EAGVAQSPRYKIIEKRQSVAFWCNPISGHATLYWYQQILGQGPKLLIQFQNNGVVDDSQLPKDRFSAERLKGVDSTLKIQPAKLEDSAVYLCASSLLGQGGLGEQYFGPGTRLTVT.

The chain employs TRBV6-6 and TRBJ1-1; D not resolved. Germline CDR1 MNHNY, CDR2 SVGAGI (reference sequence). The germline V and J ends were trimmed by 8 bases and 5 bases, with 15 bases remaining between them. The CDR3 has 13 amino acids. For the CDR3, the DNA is TGTGCCAGCTTTTCAGGATCACGGACTGAAGCTTTCTTT. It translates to CASFSGSRTEAFF.

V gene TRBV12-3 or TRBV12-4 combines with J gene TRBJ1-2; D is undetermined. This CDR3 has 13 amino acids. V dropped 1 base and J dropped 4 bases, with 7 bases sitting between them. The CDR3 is CASSLGSGYGYTF. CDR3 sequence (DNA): TGTGCCAGCAGTTTAGGATCCGGCTATGGCTACACCTTC.

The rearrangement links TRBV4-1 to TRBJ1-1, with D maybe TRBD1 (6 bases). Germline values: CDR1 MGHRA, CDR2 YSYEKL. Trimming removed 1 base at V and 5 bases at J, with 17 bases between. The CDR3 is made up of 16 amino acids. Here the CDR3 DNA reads TGCGCCAGCAGCCAAGGGGTCAGGGGCTCGTGGACTGAAGCTTTCTTT. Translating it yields CASSQGVRGSWTEAFF.

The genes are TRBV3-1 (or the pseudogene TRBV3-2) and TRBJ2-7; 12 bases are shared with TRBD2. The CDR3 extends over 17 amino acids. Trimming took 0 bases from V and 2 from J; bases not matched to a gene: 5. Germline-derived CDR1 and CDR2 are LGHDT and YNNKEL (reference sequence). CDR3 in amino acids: CASSQDRLAGGTYEQYF. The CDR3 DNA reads TGTGCCAGCAGCCAAGATCGGCTAGCGGGGGGGACCTACGAGCAGTACTTC.

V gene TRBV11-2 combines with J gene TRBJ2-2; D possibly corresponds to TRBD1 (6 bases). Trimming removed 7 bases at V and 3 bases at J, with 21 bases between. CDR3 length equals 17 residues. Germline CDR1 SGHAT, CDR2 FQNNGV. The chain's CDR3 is CASNPGSRAGDTGELFF. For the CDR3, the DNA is TGTGCCAGCAACCCCGGTTCGAGGGCAGGGGACACCGGGGAGCTGTTTTTT. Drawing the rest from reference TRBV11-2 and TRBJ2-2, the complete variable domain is EAGVAQSPRYKIIEKRQSVAFWCNPISGHATLYWYQQILGQGPKLLIQFQNNGVVDDSQLPKDRFSAERLKGVDSTLKIQPAKLEDSAVYLCASNPGSRAGDTGELFFGEGSRLTVL.

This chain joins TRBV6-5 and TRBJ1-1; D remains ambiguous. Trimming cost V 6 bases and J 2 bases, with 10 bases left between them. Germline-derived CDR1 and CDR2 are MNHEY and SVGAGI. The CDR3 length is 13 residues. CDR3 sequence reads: CASRLQKNTEAFF. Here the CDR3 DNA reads TGTGCCAGCAGGCTACAGAAAAACACTGAAGCTTTCTTT.

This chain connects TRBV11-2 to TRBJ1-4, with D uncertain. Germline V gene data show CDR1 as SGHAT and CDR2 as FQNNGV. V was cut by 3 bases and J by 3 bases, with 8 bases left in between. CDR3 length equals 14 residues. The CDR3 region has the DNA TGTGCCAGCAGCTTCTCTAGAGCTAATGAAAAACTGTTTTTT. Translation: CASSFSRANEKLFF.

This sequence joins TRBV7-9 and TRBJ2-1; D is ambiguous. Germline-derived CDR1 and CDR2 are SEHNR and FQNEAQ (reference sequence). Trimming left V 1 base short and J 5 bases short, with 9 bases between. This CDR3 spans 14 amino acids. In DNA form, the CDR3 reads TGTGCCAGCAGCTTAGGGGCCAACAACAATGAGCAGTTCTTC. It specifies CASSLGANNNEQFF.

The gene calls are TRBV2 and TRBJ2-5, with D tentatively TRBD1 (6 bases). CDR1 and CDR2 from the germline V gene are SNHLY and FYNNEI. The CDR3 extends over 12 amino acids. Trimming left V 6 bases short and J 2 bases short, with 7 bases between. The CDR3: CASRGQQETQYF. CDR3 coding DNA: TGTGCCAGCAGAGGACAGCAAGAGACCCAGTACTTC.

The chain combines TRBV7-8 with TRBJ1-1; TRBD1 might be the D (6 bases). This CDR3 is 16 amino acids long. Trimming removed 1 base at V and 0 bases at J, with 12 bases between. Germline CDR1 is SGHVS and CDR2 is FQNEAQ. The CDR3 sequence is CASSLGRGVMNTEAFF. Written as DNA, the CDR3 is TGTGCCAGCAGCTTAGGCAGGGGTGTGATGAACACTGAAGCTTTCTTT.

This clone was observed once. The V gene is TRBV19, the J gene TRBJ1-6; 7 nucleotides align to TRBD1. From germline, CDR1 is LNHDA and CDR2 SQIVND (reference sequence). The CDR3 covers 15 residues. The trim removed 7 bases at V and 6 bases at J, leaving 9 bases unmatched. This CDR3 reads CASTHTGTANSPLHF. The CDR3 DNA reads TGTGCCAGTACTCATACCGGGACAGCTAATTCACCCCTCCACTTT.

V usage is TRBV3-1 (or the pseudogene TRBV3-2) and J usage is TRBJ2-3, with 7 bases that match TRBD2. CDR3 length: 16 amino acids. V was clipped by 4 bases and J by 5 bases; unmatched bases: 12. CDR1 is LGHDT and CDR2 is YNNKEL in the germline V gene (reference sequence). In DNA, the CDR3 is TGTGCCAGCAGCCCAATTTCGACTAGCTCCAGAGATACGCAGTATTTT. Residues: CASSPISTSSRDTQYF.